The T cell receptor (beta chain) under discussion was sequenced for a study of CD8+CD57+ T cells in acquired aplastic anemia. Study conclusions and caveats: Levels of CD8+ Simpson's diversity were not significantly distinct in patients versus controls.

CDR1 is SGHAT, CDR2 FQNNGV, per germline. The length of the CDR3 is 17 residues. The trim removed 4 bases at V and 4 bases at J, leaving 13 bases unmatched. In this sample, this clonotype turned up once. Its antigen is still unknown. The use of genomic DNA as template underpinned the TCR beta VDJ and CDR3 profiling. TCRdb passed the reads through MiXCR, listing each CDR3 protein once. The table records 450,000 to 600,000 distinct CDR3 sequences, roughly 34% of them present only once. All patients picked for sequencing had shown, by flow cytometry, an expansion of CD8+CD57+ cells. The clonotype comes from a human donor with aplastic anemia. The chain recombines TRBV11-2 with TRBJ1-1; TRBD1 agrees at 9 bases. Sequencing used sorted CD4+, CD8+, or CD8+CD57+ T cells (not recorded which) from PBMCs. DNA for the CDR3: TGTGCCAGCAGCTCCGACAGGGGGTATGGGGGTGGCACTGAAGCTTTCTTT. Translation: CASSSDRGYGGGTEAFF.